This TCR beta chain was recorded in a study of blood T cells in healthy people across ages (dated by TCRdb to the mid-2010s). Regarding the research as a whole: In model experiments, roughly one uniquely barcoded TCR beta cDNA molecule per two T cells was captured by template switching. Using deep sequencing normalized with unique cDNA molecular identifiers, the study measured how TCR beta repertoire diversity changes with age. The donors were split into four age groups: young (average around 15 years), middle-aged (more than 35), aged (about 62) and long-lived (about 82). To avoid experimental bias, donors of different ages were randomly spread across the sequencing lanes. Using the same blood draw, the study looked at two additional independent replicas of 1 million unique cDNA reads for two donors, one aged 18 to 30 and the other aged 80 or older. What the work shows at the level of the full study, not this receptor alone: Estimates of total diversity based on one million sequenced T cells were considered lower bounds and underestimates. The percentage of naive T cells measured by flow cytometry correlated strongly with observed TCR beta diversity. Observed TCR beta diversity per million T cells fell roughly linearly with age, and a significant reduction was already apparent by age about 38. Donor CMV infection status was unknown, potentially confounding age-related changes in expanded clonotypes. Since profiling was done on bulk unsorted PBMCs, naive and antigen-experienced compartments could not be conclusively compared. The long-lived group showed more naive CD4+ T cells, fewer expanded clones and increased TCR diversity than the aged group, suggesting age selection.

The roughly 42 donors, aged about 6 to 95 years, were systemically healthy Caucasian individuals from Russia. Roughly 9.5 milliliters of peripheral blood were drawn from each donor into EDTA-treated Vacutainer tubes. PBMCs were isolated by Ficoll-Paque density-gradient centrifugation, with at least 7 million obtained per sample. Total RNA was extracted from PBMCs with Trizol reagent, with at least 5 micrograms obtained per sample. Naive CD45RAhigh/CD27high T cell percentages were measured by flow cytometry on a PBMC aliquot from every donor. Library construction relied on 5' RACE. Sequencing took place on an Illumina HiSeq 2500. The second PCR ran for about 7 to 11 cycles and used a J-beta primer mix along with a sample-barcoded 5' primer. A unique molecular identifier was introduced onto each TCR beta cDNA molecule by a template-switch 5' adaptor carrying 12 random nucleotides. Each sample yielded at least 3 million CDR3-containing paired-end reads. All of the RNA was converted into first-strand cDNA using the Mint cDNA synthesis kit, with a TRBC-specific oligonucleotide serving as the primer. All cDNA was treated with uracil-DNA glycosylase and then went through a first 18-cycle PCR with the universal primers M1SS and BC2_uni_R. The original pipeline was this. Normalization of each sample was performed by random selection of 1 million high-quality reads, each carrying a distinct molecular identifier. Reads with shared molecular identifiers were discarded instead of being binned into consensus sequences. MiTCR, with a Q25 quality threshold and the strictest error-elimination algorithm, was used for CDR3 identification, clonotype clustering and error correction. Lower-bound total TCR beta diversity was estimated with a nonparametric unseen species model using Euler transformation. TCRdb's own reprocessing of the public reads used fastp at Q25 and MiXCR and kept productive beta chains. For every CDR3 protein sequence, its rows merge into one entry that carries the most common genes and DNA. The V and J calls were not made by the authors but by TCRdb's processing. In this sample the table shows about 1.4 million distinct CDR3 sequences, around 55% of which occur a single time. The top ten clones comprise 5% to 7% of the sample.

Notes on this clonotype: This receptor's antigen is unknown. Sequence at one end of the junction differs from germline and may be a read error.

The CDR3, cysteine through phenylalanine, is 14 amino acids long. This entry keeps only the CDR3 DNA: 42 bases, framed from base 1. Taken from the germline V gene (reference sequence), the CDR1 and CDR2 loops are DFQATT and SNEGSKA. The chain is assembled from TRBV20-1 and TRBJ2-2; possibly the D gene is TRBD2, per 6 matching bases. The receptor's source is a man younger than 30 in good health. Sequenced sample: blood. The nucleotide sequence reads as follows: TGCAGCGCTATAGGAGGGGCCGGCACCGGGGAGCTGTTTTTT. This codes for CSAIGGAGTGELFF.